Each of the 29 T cell receptor beta chains below was sequenced from the same sample in a study of shared clonotypes between healthy human individuals. The table came from immunoSEQ multiplex PCR; TCRdb's copy has only in-frame clones and leaves some out. Here the sample spans around 1.9 million clones, just over 90% being singletons. The naive CD8 fraction comprised CD45RO-negative cells positively selected for CCR7 and excluded terminally differentiated effector memory CD45RA+ cells. The sample consisted of naive CD8+ T cells from PBMCs. The receptors originated from a man aged 18-30 years in good health. Some clones in this sample may be carry-over from other donors' samples.

Concerning this clone: This CDR3 is also generated by other DNA sequences in the sample. V usage is TRBV15 and J usage is TRBJ2-7, with D uncertain. The ends were cut back, 0 bases at V and 0 bases at J, with 9 bases in the middle. The CDR3 loop spans 15 amino acids. Germline V gene data show CDR1 as LNHNV and CDR2 as YYDKDF (reference sequence). The CDR3 nucleotides are TGTGCCACCAGCAGAGAGGGCGCTTCCTCCTACGAGCAGTACTTC. This codes for CATSREGASSYEQYF.

The chain joins TRBV4-3 to TRBJ2-1; 11 nucleotides match TRBD2. This CDR3 region has 20 residues. J was trimmed by 3 bases and V by 3 bases; bases with no gene match: 16. CDR1 and CDR2 (germline): LGHNA, YSLEER. The CDR3 reads CASSQGLLTSGTPYYNEQFF. The CDR3, as DNA: TGCGCCAGCAGCCAGGGATTACTGACTAGCGGGACCCCCTACTACAATGAGCAGTTCTTC.

The rearrangement joins TRBV5-1 to TRBJ1-1; D is undetermined. The ends were cut back, 5 bases at V and 1 base at J, with 9 bases in the middle. The CDR3 has 13 residues. CDR1 and CDR2 from the germline V gene are SGHRS and YFSETQ. CDR3 DNA sequence: TGCGCCAGCAGATTAGATGCGAACACTGAAGCTTTCTTT. Translation gives CASRLDANTEAFF.

The rearrangement links TRBV11-3 to TRBJ1-4; TRBD1 aligns across 7 bases. The CDR3 extends over 17 amino acids. V was clipped by 4 bases and J by 0 bases; unmatched bases: 8. Per germline, CDR1 SGHNT and CDR2 YENEEA. CDR3 protein: CASSWTGSPSTNEKLFF. In nucleotides, the CDR3 is TGTGCCAGCAGCTGGACAGGCTCCCCCTCAACTAATGAAAAACTGTTTTTT.

The genes are TRBV29-1 and TRBJ1-2, with 7 positions matching TRBD1. CDR1 SQVTM and CDR2 ANQGSEA come from the germline V gene. The J segment lost 5 bases and the V segment lost 4 bases, leaving 10 bases of the junction unmatched. The CDR3 covers 14 residues. The CDR3 reads CSVVEDRYPYGYTF. CDR3 coding DNA: TGCAGCGTTGTAGAGGACAGGTACCCGTATGGCTACACCTTC.

This chain connects TRBV6-1 to TRBJ2-5; D gene uncertain. Germline CDR1 reads MNHNS; CDR2 reads SASEGT. The CDR3 runs to 11 residues. V lost 6 bases, J lost 4 bases, and 6 bases lay in between. CDR3 loop: CASRVLETQYF. In nucleotides, the CDR3 is TGTGCCAGCAGGGTCCTAGAGACCCAGTACTTC.

V and J are TRBV7-3 and TRBJ1-1; 7 nucleotides agree with TRBD1. The CDR3 consists of 14 residues. CDR1 is SGHTA and CDR2 is FQGTGA in the germline V gene. Trimming cost V 1 base and J 5 bases; bases outside gene matches: 4. The CDR3 reads CASSLIDRETEAFF. CDR3 in DNA: TGTGCCAGCAGCTTAATCGACAGGGAAACTGAAGCTTTCTTT. Using reference TRBV7-3 and TRBJ1-1 for the parts outside the CDR3, the full variable domain is GAGVSQTPSNKVTEKGKYVELRCDPISGHTALYWYRQSLGQGPEFLIYFQGTGAADDSGLPNDRFFAVRPEGSVSTLKIQRTERGDSAVYLCASSLIDRETEAFFGQGTRLTVV.

The chain carries TRBV6-5 and TRBJ1-2; unclear D gene. This CDR3 spans 15 amino acids. The germline V gene encodes CDR1 MNHEY and CDR2 SVGAGI. The germline V and J ends were trimmed by 4 bases and 4 bases, with 16 bases remaining between them. CDR3 region: CASSSTLSSPYGYTF. Here the CDR3 DNA reads TGTGCCAGCAGTTCCACACTGAGCTCCCCCTATGGCTACACCTTC.

This clone was recorded once. The chain uses TRBV6-1 and TRBJ1-5; D ambiguous. Trimming pared 3 bases from V and 0 bases from J, leaving 9 bases between. Per the germline V gene, CDR1 is MNHNS and CDR2 is SASEGT. The CDR3 length is 15 residues. CDR3 sequence (DNA): TGTGCCAGCAGTGAGAACAAGCGTAGCAATCAGCCCCAGCATTTT. Translated: CASSENKRSNQPQHF.

V is TRBV30 and J is TRBJ2-2; D is possibly TRBD2 (6 bases). CDR1 is GTSNPN and CDR2 is SVGIG in the germline V gene (reference sequence). The CDR3 totals 20 residues. The germline V and J ends were trimmed by 0 bases and 3 bases, with 26 bases remaining between them. CDR3 amino acids: CAWSVKRGFRSSEYTGELFF. The CDR3 DNA sequence: TGTGCCTGGAGTGTGAAAAGGGGCTTTCGATCTAGCGAGTACACCGGGGAGCTGTTTTTT.

J is TRBJ2-7 and V is TRBV5-1; 7 nucleotides match TRBD1. The CDR3 has 15 residues. CDR1 and CDR2 from the germline V gene are SGHRS and YFSETQ. The V segment lost 2 bases and the J segment 0 bases; nucleotides outside the gene matches: 5. DNA of the CDR3: TGCGCCAGCAGCTTTAACAGGGGTAGCTCCTACGAGCAGTACTTC. It encodes CASSFNRGSSYEQYF.

The V call is TRBV5-4, the J call TRBJ1-1; TRBD1 matches at 7 bases. The trim removed 4 bases at V and 6 bases at J, leaving 12 bases unmatched. Germline V gene data show CDR1 as SGHNT and CDR2 as YYREEE (reference sequence). CDR3 length equals 15 residues. CDR3 nucleotide sequence: TGTGCCAGCAGCGCCCCCGACAGGGATGGTGCTGAAGCTTTCTTT. As protein: CASSAPDRDGAEAFF. Looking up the rest from reference TRBV5-4 and TRBJ1-1 gives the full variable domain: ETGVTQSPTHLIKTRGQQVTLRCSSQSGHNTVSWYQQALGQGPQFIFQYYREEENGRGNFPPRFSGLQFPNYSSELNVNALELDDSALYLCASSAPDRDGAEAFFGQGTRLTVV.

This chain links TRBV28 with TRBJ2-7, with D possibly being TRBD1 or TRBD2 (5 bases each). V was clipped by 3 bases and J by 3 bases, with 18 bases between them. The CDR3 is 16 residues long. Germline V CDR1 and CDR2: MDHEN, SYDVKM. The CDR3 reads CASSFPLGTEGYEQYF. CDR3 coding DNA: TGTGCCAGCAGTTTCCCCCTCGGGACGGAAGGCTACGAGCAGTACTTC.

This chain joins TRBV27 and TRBJ2-7; D is perhaps TRBD1 (6 bases). The CDR3 contains 13 residues. Germline assignment: CDR1 MNHEY and CDR2 SMNVEV (reference sequence). Between the trimmed V and J ends, which lost 3 bases and 5 bases, there was a span of 11 bases. The CDR3 DNA follows: TGTGCCAGCAGTTTCGGGACACTGGACGAGCAGTACTTC. Translating gives CASSFGTLDEQYF.

The V call is TRBV9, the J call TRBJ1-2, with D unresolved. Germline V CDR1 and CDR2: SGDLS, YYNGEE. CDR3 size: 16 residues. The ends were cut back, 2 bases at V and 3 bases at J, with 17 bases in the middle. The CDR3 is CASSVSQTDGYYGYTF. For the CDR3, the DNA is TGTGCCAGCAGCGTTTCCCAAACGGACGGCTACTATGGCTACACCTTC.

This clone occurred once. The rearrangement links TRBV30 to TRBJ1-2, with no clear D. The germline V gene encodes CDR1 GTSNPN and CDR2 SVGIG (reference sequence). V lost 1 base to trimming and J lost 2 bases, with 8 bases between them. The CDR3 contains 13 residues. DNA for the CDR3: TGTGCCTGGAGTGGAGGAGGGAACTATGGCTACACCTTC. Protein sequence: CAWSGGGNYGYTF.

DNA for the CDR3: TGTGCCAGCAGTGACCAGGACAGCCAGCCCCAGCATTTT. Its protein is CASSDQDSQPQHF. The chain carries TRBV2 and TRBJ1-5; perhaps TRBD1 as D (6 bases). Germline assignment: CDR1 SNHLY and CDR2 FYNNEI. The CDR3 covers 13 residues. Trimming stripped 3 bases from V and 7 bases from J, with 10 bases between. Full variable domain (outside the CDR3, taken from reference TRBV2 and TRBJ1-5): EPEVTQTPSHQVTQMGQEVILRCVPISNHLYFYWYRQILGQKVEFLVSFYNNEISEKSEIFDDQFSVERPDGSNFTLKIRSTKLEDSAMYFCASSDQDSQPQHFGDGTRLSIL.

This clone was seen a handful of times. The V gene is TRBV30, the J gene TRBJ1-1; unclear D gene. CDR1 is GTSNPN, CDR2 SVGIG, per germline (reference sequence). The CDR3 spans 12 residues. V was cut by 0 bases and J by 8 bases, with 10 bases left in between. DNA for the CDR3: TGTGCCTGGAGTGTGTCCGATTTAGAAGCTTTCTTT. Translating gives CAWSVSDLEAFF.

The chain is built from TRBV19 and TRBJ1-5; 8 bases fit TRBD1. In germline, CDR1 is LNHDA, CDR2 SQIVND (reference sequence). V was clipped by 3 bases and J by 6 bases; unmatched bases: 7. CDR3 length: 15 residues. The CDR3 DNA follows: TGTGCCAGTAGTATTGGCAGGGGGCTGGGTCAGCCCCAGCATTTT. Its protein is CASSIGRGLGQPQHF.

J is TRBJ2-5 and V is TRBV18; 7 bases match TRBD1. Trimming took 3 bases from V and 1 from J; bases not matched to a gene: 8. Germline loops: CDR1 KGHSH, CDR2 LQKENI. This CDR3 has 16 residues. Here the CDR3 DNA reads TGTGCCAGCTCACCGTCCGGGACAGAATCCCAAGAGACCCAGTACTTC. Its protein product is CASSPSGTESQETQYF.

CDR3 in DNA: TGTGCCATCTCTGGCGGGAGGGCCGGCACCGGGGAGCTGTTTTTT. Translating gives CAISGGRAGTGELFF. This rearrangement joins TRBV10-3 to TRBJ2-2; 9 nucleotides align to TRBD2. The germline gives CDR1 ENHRY, CDR2 SYGVKD. The CDR3 has 15 residues. V was pared by 8 bases and J by 4 bases, with 8 bases of the junction left unmatched.

In the case of this clone: The junction departs from germline at one end; a sequencing error may be responsible. The genes are TRBV15 and TRBJ1-2; D call uncertain. CDR3 length equals 13 residues. Germline CDR1 is LNHNV and CDR2 is YYDKDF (reference sequence). CDR3 in DNA: TGTGCCACCAGCAGAGACTTTCGAAACACGATGTACTTC. This gives the protein CATSRDFRNTMYF.

The chain uses TRBV7-9 and TRBJ2-7; unclear D gene. The germline V and J ends were trimmed by 1 base and 4 bases, with 11 bases remaining between them. Per germline, CDR1 SEHNR and CDR2 FQNEAQ (reference sequence). CDR3 length: 14 amino acids. CDR3 coding DNA: TGTGCCAGCAGCTTAGTTTTGGCGGAGTACGAGCAGTACTTC. This encodes CASSLVLAEYEQYF.

Note on this clone: At the DNA level, this CDR3 is encoded by other sequences in the same sample as well. The chain carries TRBV6-6 and TRBJ2-7; D not resolved. V dropped 0 bases and J dropped 4 bases, with 7 bases sitting between them. Germline CDR1 MNHNY, CDR2 SVGAGI (reference sequence). The CDR3 is made up of 13 amino acids. The CDR3 protein is CASSYSIGYEQYF. For the CDR3, the DNA is TGTGCCAGCAGTTACTCGATAGGTTACGAGCAGTACTTC.

The chain couples TRBV27 to TRBJ2-5, with D tentatively TRBD1 (6 bases). Per germline, CDR1 MNHEY and CDR2 SMNVEV (reference sequence). CDR3 length: 16 amino acids. Trimming removed 6 bases from V and 7 bases from J, with 24 bases in between. The CDR3 reads CASSPPPRGGKGTQYF. The CDR3 nucleotides are TGTGCCAGCAGCCCACCACCCAGAGGGGGTAAAGGGACCCAGTACTTC.

This clone was seen more than once but under ten times. V usage is TRBV19 and J usage is TRBJ2-1; 7 bases line up with TRBD2. Germline values: CDR1 LNHDA, CDR2 SQIVND (reference sequence). The ends lost 9 bases at V and 4 bases at J; junction bases unmatched: 6. This CDR3 region has 13 residues. The CDR3 protein is CASSLAVYNEQFF. The CDR3 coding sequence is TGTGCCAGCAGCCTAGCGGTTTACAATGAGCAGTTCTTC.

The sample holds one count of this clone. The J gene is TRBJ1-5, the V gene TRBV4-1, with unresolved D. Germline lookup yields CDR1 MGHRA and CDR2 YSYEKL. The CDR3 consists of 14 residues. Trimming took off 4 bases at V and 2 bases at J, with 9 bases between the two ends. CDR3 in amino acids: CASSLNPGNQPQHF. In nucleotides, the CDR3 is TGCGCCAGCAGCCTAAACCCTGGCAATCAGCCCCAGCATTTT.

V usage is TRBV27 and J usage is TRBJ1-2; 8 positions agree with TRBD1. In germline, CDR1 is MNHEY, CDR2 SMNVEV (reference sequence). Unmatched junction bases numbered 11, after V lost 4 bases and J lost 4 bases. This CDR3 is 16 amino acids long. The CDR3 reads CASSSPRGLGLYGYTF. DNA for the CDR3: TGTGCCAGCAGTTCCCCCAGGGGGCTAGGGCTCTATGGCTACACCTTC.

This sequence joins TRBV27 and TRBJ1-1; tentative D call: TRBD1 (6 bases). V lost 5 bases to trimming and J lost 1 base, with 14 bases between them. The CDR3 is 15 residues long. Germline CDR1 is MNHEY and CDR2 is SMNVEV (reference sequence). Here the CDR3 reads CASSVLGGPNTEAFF. The CDR3 region has the DNA TGTGCCAGCAGTGTCCTCGGGGGGCCGAACACTGAAGCTTTCTTT.